These 8 T cell receptor beta chains came from one sample sequenced in a study of T cells in tuberculosis. Measured with immunoSEQ multiplex PCR; TCRdb has only the in-frame clones, and not every one. The sample lists over 35,000 clones; about 95% were seen once. The sequencing input was PBMCs. The receptors shown here come from a donor between 10 and 35 years old with latent tuberculosis or without tuberculosis infection.

The chain is built from TRBV7-9 and TRBJ1-5; no clear D. The length of the CDR3 is 14 residues. The germline V gene encodes CDR1 SEHNR and CDR2 FQNEAQ (reference sequence). V was clipped by 3 bases and J by 9 bases, with 15 bases between them. CDR3 amino acids: CASSFRPRGRPQHF. The CDR3 DNA follows: TGTGCCAGCAGCTTTCGACCACGCGGCCGGCCCCAGCATTTT.

V usage is TRBV27 and J usage is TRBJ1-4; 7 nucleotides match TRBD1. V gave up 2 bases and J gave up 8 bases; unmatched junction bases: 11. CDR3 length: 16 residues. CDR1 MNHEY and CDR2 SMNVEV come from the germline V gene (reference sequence). As DNA, the CDR3 is TGTGCCAGCAGTTTAGGGTCTGGGACAGCCGGCGAAAAACTGTTTTTT. As protein: CASSLGSGTAGEKLFF. Full variable domain (missing parts from reference TRBV27 and TRBJ1-4): EAQVTQNPRYLITVTGKKLTVTCSQNMNHEYMSWYRQDPGLGLRQIYYSMNVEVTDKGDVPEGYKVSRKEKRNFPLILESPSPNQTSLYFCASSLGSGTAGEKLFFGSGTQLSVL.

This clone showed up just once. As DNA, the CDR3 is TGTGCCAGCAGCCCTGAGTTCGACAGGGGGCAACAGGGGAATCAGCCCCAGCATTTT. Translating gives CASSPEFDRGQQGNQPQHF. The chain is built from TRBV7-9 and TRBJ1-5, with 10 bases matching TRBD1. With 5 bases clipped from V and 4 bases from J, the junction kept 17 bases outside the gene matches. Germline-derived CDR1 and CDR2 are SEHNR and FQNEAQ (reference sequence). This CDR3 region has 19 residues. The full variable domain, rest sourced from reference TRBV7-9 and TRBJ1-5, is DTGVSQNPRHKITKRGQNVTFRCDPISEHNRLYWYRQTLGQGPEFLTYFQNEAQLEKSRLLSDRFSAERPKGSFSTLEIQRTEQGDSAMYLCASSPEFDRGQQGNQPQHFGDGTRLSIL.

The CDR3 protein is CASSVEVNYGYTF. The CDR3 DNA is TGTGCCAGCAGCGTCGAGGTGAACTATGGCTACACCTTC. V is TRBV9 and J is TRBJ1-2; D not certain. The CDR3 consists of 13 residues. V lost 2 bases, J lost 2 bases, and 7 bases lay in between. The germline V gene has CDR1 SGDLS and CDR2 YYNGEE.

The chain has TRBV11-1 and TRBJ1-1; TRBD1 might be the D (6 bases). CDR1 is SGHAT and CDR2 is FQDESV in the germline V gene (reference sequence). This CDR3 is 15 amino acids long. The ends were cut back, 5 bases at V and 1 base at J, with 14 bases in the middle. CDR3 in DNA: TGTGCCAGCAGCGCGGGAGGACAGAGGAACACTGAAGCTTTCTTT. Its translation: CASSAGGQRNTEAFF.

The CDR3 reads CASSKVVHGTSEFIETQYF. Here the CDR3 DNA reads TGTGCCAGCAGCAAAGTTGTACATGGGACTAGTGAGTTTATCGAGACCCAGTACTTC. This chain links TRBV21-1 with TRBJ2-5; the table's D call, TRBD2, has no DNA check behind it. TRBV21-1 is classified as a pseudogene. The CDR3 covers 19 residues.

V and J are TRBV6-6 and TRBJ1-4, with a weak D call TRBD1 (5 bases). Germline loops: CDR1 MNHNY, CDR2 SVGAGI (reference sequence). V was pared by 5 bases and J by 8 bases, with 9 bases between. The CDR3 extends over 12 amino acids. The DNA of the CDR3 is TGTGCCAGCAGTGACAGTAGCGAAAAACTGTTTTTT. Protein sequence: CASSDSSEKLFF.

The rearrangement links TRBV25-1 to TRBJ2-3; D is unresolved. Germline CDR1 reads MGHDK; CDR2 reads SYGVNS. This CDR3 has 12 residues. Trimming left V 5 bases short and J 0 bases short, with 3 bases between. Written as DNA, the CDR3 is TGTGCCAGCAGTCTGAGCACAGATACGCAGTATTTT. This sequence encodes CASSLSTDTQYF.